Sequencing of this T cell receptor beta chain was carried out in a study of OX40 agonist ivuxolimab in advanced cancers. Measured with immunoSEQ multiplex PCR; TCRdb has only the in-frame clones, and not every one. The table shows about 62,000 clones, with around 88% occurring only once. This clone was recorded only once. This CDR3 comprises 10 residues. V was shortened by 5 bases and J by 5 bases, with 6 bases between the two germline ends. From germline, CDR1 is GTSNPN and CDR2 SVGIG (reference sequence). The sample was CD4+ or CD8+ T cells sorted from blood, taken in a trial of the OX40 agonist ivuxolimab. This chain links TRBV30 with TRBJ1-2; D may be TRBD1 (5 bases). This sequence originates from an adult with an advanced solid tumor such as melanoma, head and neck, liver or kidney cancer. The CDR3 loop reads CAWAGYGYTF. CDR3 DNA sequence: TGTGCCTGGGCAGGGTATGGCTACACCTTC.